These 24 T cell receptor beta chains came from one sample sequenced in a study of cytomegalovirus exposure and HLA in healthy donors. Researchers ran the PCR with 60 Vbeta and 13 Jbeta primers. The table came from immunoSEQ multiplex PCR; TCRdb's copy has only in-frame clones and leaves some out. The data show over 100,000 clones, with roughly three quarters seen just once and 2.5% to 3.5% held by the top ten. Source material: PBMCs. These receptors originate from a woman between 18 and 30 years old in good health and CMV-seropositive.

This clone was seen a few times. The chain joins TRBV9 to TRBJ2-1; a possible D gene is TRBD2 (6 bases). CDR3 length equals 18 residues. Trimming left V 2 bases short and J 0 bases short, with 18 bases between. Germline assignment: CDR1 SGDLS and CDR2 YYNGEE. The CDR3 DNA reads TGTGCCAGCAGCGTCCTCCCCTGGCGGGGTAGCTCCTACAATGAGCAGTTCTTC. Translating it yields CASSVLPWRGSSYNEQFF.

V gene TRBV2 combines with J gene TRBJ2-5, with a tentative D call TRBD2 (6 bases). The CDR3 runs to 14 residues. The V and J ends lost 3 bases and 5 bases respectively, with 13 bases between them. In germline, CDR1 is SNHLY, CDR2 FYNNEI. CDR3 bases: TGTGCCAGCAGTGAGACAGCGGGCTCGGAGACCCAGTACTTC. This codes for CASSETAGSETQYF.

The rearrangement uses TRBV4-2 and TRBJ2-5; TRBD1 aligns across 9 bases. The junction had 7 bases not matched to a gene; V was cut back by 3 bases and J by 5 bases. The CDR3 length is 15 residues. The V gene's germline CDR1 is LGHNA and CDR2 YNFKEQ. The CDR3 sequence is CASSQGDRVLETQYF. The CDR3 DNA is TGTGCCAGCAGCCAGGGGGACAGGGTGCTGGAGACCCAGTACTTC.

This chain connects TRBV5-1 to TRBJ2-7; 9 bases fit TRBD1. Looked up from germline, CDR1 is SGHRS and CDR2 is YFSETQ. The V and J ends lost 3 bases and 3 bases, in that order; junction bases with no gene match: 7. This CDR3 is 15 amino acids long. This CDR3 reads CASSSTGTGHYEQYF. The CDR3 nucleotides read TGCGCCAGCAGCTCAACCGGGACAGGGCACTACGAGCAGTACTTC.

The gene calls are TRBV6-1 and TRBJ1-1, with 7 nucleotides matching TRBD1. The J segment lost 5 bases and the V segment lost 5 bases, leaving 11 bases of the junction unmatched. Germline lookup yields CDR1 MNHNS and CDR2 SASEGT. CDR3 length equals 15 residues. The CDR3 DNA sequence: TGTGCCAGCAGTTCCCGGGACAGACCATTGACTGAAGCTTTCTTT. Protein product: CASSSRDRPLTEAFF.

This clone came up a few times. The rearrangement links TRBV27 to TRBJ2-2; TRBD2 agrees at 8 bases. The germline gives CDR1 MNHEY, CDR2 SMNVEV (reference sequence). Germline trimming cut 0 bases from V and 2 bases from J; bases unmatched to any gene: 5. The CDR3 extends over 17 amino acids. For the CDR3, the DNA is TGTGCCAGCAGTTTATCTGGACTAGCCGTCAACACCGGGGAGCTGTTTTTT. Its translation: CASSLSGLAVNTGELFF.

The chain links TRBV5-1 to TRBJ2-5; D not resolved. The V end lost 0 bases, the J end lost 5 bases, and 14 bases lay between the germline ends. The germline V gene has CDR1 SGHRS and CDR2 YFSETQ. The CDR3 totals 15 residues. CDR3 bases: TGCGCCAGCAGCTTGGCCTCTGAGTTGAGGGAGACCCAGTACTTC. Its translation: CASSLASELRETQYF.

This clone was counted only a few times. The chain uses TRBV5-4 and TRBJ2-1; D is undetermined. V was clipped by 3 bases and J by 0 bases, with 13 bases between them. CDR1 is SGHNT, CDR2 YYREEE, per germline (reference sequence). This CDR3 is built from 16 residues. CDR3 DNA: TGTGCCAGCAGCTCCCGTGTCTCGAGCTCCTACAATGAGCAGTTCTTC. Its protein is CASSSRVSSSYNEQFF.

V usage is TRBV6-1 and J usage is TRBJ2-7; 9 bases match TRBD1. The length of the CDR3 is 13 residues. The V gene's germline CDR1 is MNHNS and CDR2 SASEGT. The V segment lost 8 bases and the J segment 7 bases; nucleotides outside the gene matches: 9. CDR3 amino acids: CASGRTGEEEQYF. CDR3 sequence (DNA): TGTGCCAGCGGGAGGACAGGGGAGGAAGAGCAGTACTTC.

The chain combines TRBV5-1 with TRBJ2-7; D ambiguous. CDR3 size: 14 residues. The germline gives CDR1 SGHRS, CDR2 YFSETQ. Trimming pared 1 base from V and 6 bases from J, leaving 14 bases between. The DNA for the CDR3 is TGCGCCAGCAGCTTGTTTGCCACCCCTACCGAGCAGTACTTC. Translation: CASSLFATPTEQYF.

The chain is built from TRBV2 and TRBJ2-1; 8 nucleotides match TRBD1. The V segment lost 5 bases and the J segment 10 bases; nucleotides outside the gene matches: 13. Germline V lookup: CDR1 SNHLY, CDR2 FYNNEI. The CDR3 runs 15 residues. DNA for the CDR3: TGTGCCAGCAGTCGCGGACAGGGAGGTGGGCAGGAGCAGTTCTTC. Amino acids: CASSRGQGGGQEQFF.

In this sample, this clone turned up a few times. The rearrangement uses TRBV4-2 and TRBJ2-1; TRBD2 is a possible D gene (5 bases). The CDR3 runs 14 residues. The V gene lost 2 bases and the J gene lost 7 bases, with 12 bases spanning the gap. From germline, CDR1 is LGHNA and CDR2 YNFKEQ. This CDR3 reads CASSQRGSRNEQFF. CDR3 nucleotides: TGTGCCAGCAGCCAAAGAGGGAGTCGGAATGAGCAGTTCTTC.

This chain uses TRBV6-5 with TRBJ1-1; 8 bases match TRBD1. Germline lookup yields CDR1 MNHEY and CDR2 SVGAGI. The CDR3 is made up of 12 amino acids. The V gene end was trimmed by 8 bases and the J gene end by 4 bases; junction bases not matched to a gene: 3. The CDR3 nucleotides read TGTGCCAGCCACACAGGGGGCACTGAAGCTTTCTTT. This encodes CASHTGGTEAFF.

The V gene is TRBV27, the J gene TRBJ1-2, with D possibly TRBD1 on 6 matching bases. Per the germline V gene, CDR1 is MNHEY and CDR2 is SMNVEV (reference sequence). V was clipped by 3 bases and J by 2 bases, with 10 bases between them. The CDR3 is 14 residues long. CDR3 residues: CASSLDDRNYGYTF. In DNA, the CDR3 is TGTGCCAGCAGTTTGGATGACAGGAACTATGGCTACACCTTC.

This sequence joins TRBV6-1 and TRBJ2-7; TRBD2 matches 7 bases. Looked up from germline, CDR1 is MNHNS and CDR2 is SASEGT. This CDR3 region has 15 residues. V was clipped by 2 bases and J by 3 bases; unmatched bases: 7. The DNA for the CDR3 is TGTGCCAGCAGTGAAAGGGGAGGGGCAGGCTACGAGCAGTACTTC. Residues: CASSERGGAGYEQYF.

In its sample, this clone was seen a few times. The V and J genes are TRBV7-9 and TRBJ1-2; 9 positions match TRBD1. This CDR3 is built from 14 residues. J was trimmed by 7 bases and V by 1 base; bases with no gene match: 4. Germline values: CDR1 SEHNR, CDR2 FQNEAQ (reference sequence). CDR3 DNA sequence: TGTGCCAGCAGCTTAGGGGACAGGGTAGGTGGCTACACCTTC. It yields the protein CASSLGDRVGGYTF.

The chain recombines TRBV11-2 with TRBJ1-1; possibly TRBD1 for D (5 bases). The CDR3 sequence is 15 residues long. With 3 bases removed from V and 0 bases from J, the gap between germline ends came to 11 bases. CDR1 and CDR2 from the germline V gene are SGHAT and FQNNGV. As DNA, the CDR3 is TGTGCCAGCAGCTTGCAGGGTTATGTGAACACTGAAGCTTTCTTT. It is translated as CASSLQGYVNTEAFF.

The CDR3 region has the DNA TGTGCCTGGACAGGGGTTAAGAACACTGAAGCTTTCTTT. Its protein is CAWTGVKNTEAFF. The chain uses TRBV30 and TRBJ1-1; possible D gene TRBD1, 6 bases. This CDR3 region has 13 residues. Trimming cost V 4 bases and J 1 base, with 10 bases left between them. Per the germline V gene, CDR1 is GTSNPN and CDR2 is SVGIG (reference sequence).

This clone has just a few counts. With only one base between it and a far larger clone, this is likely a read error. V and J are TRBV19 and TRBJ2-1, with 9 bases aligning to TRBD2. V lost 7 bases to trimming and J lost 10 bases; unmatched junction nucleotides: 17. This CDR3 spans 16 amino acids. The germline V gene encodes CDR1 LNHDA and CDR2 SQIVND (reference sequence). The CDR3 reads CASTTYSGGGFGEQFF. CDR3 in DNA: TGTGCCAGTACTACCTATAGCGGGGGAGGCTTCGGGGAGCAGTTCTTC.

The V call is TRBV5-1, the J call TRBJ2-2; 8 bases agree with TRBD2. This CDR3 has 15 residues. Trimming took 3 bases from V and 6 from J; bases not matched to a gene: 7. Looked up from germline, CDR1 is SGHRS and CDR2 is YFSETQ. CDR3 in DNA: TGCGCCAGCAGCTCCAGCGGGAGAGTCGCCGGGGAGCTGTTTTTT. It encodes CASSSSGRVAGELFF.

This clone has just a few counts. V gene TRBV6-1 combines with J gene TRBJ1-2; 8 bases are shared with TRBD1. CDR3 size: 13 residues. The germline V gene has CDR1 MNHNS and CDR2 SASEGT. The V and J ends lost 5 bases and 8 bases, in that order; junction bases with no gene match: 7. CDR3 amino acids: CASSRGDRRGYTF. The CDR3 DNA sequence: TGTGCCAGCAGTCGGGGGGACAGGAGGGGCTACACCTTC.

The CDR3 DNA follows: TGCGCCAGCAGCCCAGGACTCCCCGGACAAGAGACCCAGTACTTC. Its translation is CASSPGLPGQETQYF. The chain carries TRBV5-1 and TRBJ2-5, with a weak D call TRBD2 (5 bases). V was trimmed by 4 bases and J by 2 bases, leaving 15 bases between them. Germline CDR1 is SGHRS and CDR2 is YFSETQ. CDR3 length: 15 residues.

The chain carries TRBV6-5 and TRBJ2-3; tentative D call: TRBD1 (6 bases). The CDR3 is 15 residues long. The V and J ends lost 5 bases and 4 bases respectively, with 16 bases between them. CDR1 and CDR2 (germline): MNHEY, SVGAGI. DNA of the CDR3: TGTGCCAGCAGTCCGCTGAAGGGGGAATCAGATACGCAGTATTTT. This sequence encodes CASSPLKGESDTQYF.

Only a few counts were recorded for this clone. The V and J genes are TRBV28 and TRBJ2-6; no firm D call. This CDR3 has 16 amino acids. Deletions cut 2 bases from V and 0 bases from J, with 8 bases between. CDR1 MDHEN and CDR2 SYDVKM come from the germline V gene. The DNA for the CDR3 is TGTGCCAGCAGTTTACCGGAGATCTCTGGGGCCAACGTCCTGACTTTC. Protein sequence: CASSLPEISGANVLTF.